The rows below give T cell receptor beta chains drawn from one sample of a study of T-cell reconstitution after alpha-beta-depleted transplantation in children. One entry per CDR3 protein, called by TCRdb with MiXCR from the PCR reads. Of 300,000 to 400,000 distinct CDR3 sequences listed, roughly 21% are singletons. The sequencing used PBMCs, mostly from graft donor cells, collected 180 days after TCRalphabeta/CD19-depleted stem cell transplant. These receptors came from a male patient aged 10-17 years who had a stem cell transplant for acute lymphoblastic leukemia, so the T cells may come from the graft donor. Both conserved end residues are part of each CDR3. Fields, in order: D gene, V gene, clone size, J gene, CDR3 protein, CDR3 DNA. The D gene is left open where the match is weak. The size field is filled for only some rows; it gives once, few, many or a size class.

TRBD1	TRBV7-8	few	TRBJ1-1	CASSLDRGLNTEAFF	TGTGCCAGCAGCCTGGACAGGGGATTGAACACTGAAGCTTTCTTT
NA	TRBV7-6	NA	TRBJ2-7	CASIPLGQGPYEQYF	TGTGCCAGCATCCCCCTGGGGCAGGGTCCCTACGAGCAGTACTTC
TRBD2	TRBV24-1	many	TRBJ2-3	CATSGQRERDTQYF	TGTGCCACCAGTGGCCAGCGGGAGAGGGATACGCAGTATTTT
TRBD2	TRBV5-1	NA	TRBJ2-1	CASRPWTSGTSYSYNEQFF	TGCGCCAGCAGACCTTGGACTAGCGGGACATCATACTCCTACAATGAGCAGTTCTTC
TRBD1	TRBV29-1	NA	TRBJ1-1	CSVEGTGILLAEAFF	TGCAGCGTTGAGGGGACAGGGATATTATTAGCTGAAGCTTTCTTT
TRBD2	TRBV20-1	NA	TRBJ2-6	CSAMGGNIVKRSGANVLTF	TGCAGTGCTATGGGAGGGAATATCGTAAAGAGGTCCGGGGCCAACGTCCTGACTTTC
TRBD2	TRBV7-8	NA	TRBJ2-1	CASSRRPSGQTGPYNEQFF	TGTGCCAGCAGCCGACGGCCTAGCGGGCAAACGGGCCCCTACAATGAGCAGTTCTTC
NA	TRBV5-1	few	TRBJ2-1	CASNKWQGPSLTYNEQFF	TGCGCCAGCAACAAATGGCAGGGGCCTAGTTTGACCTACAATGAGCAGTTCTTC
NA	TRBV4-2	few	TRBJ1-1	CASSPDEGGALNTEAFF	TGTGCCAGCAGCCCGGACGAGGGAGGGGCCCTGAACACTGAAGCTTTCTTT
NA	TRBV25-1	NA	TRBJ2-7	CASSEFGEGVEQYF	TGTGCCAGCAGTGAATTTGGCGAGGGGGTGGAGCAGTACTTC
NA	TRBV5-1	few	TRBJ2-5	CASSWQLALRTGTQETQYF	TGCGCCAGCAGCTGGCAATTGGCCCTAAGAACGGGCACCCAAGAGACCCAGTACTTC
NA	TRBV4-2	NA	TRBJ1-5	CASSQAAGDFSNQPQHF	TGTGCCAGCAGCCAAGCCGCGGGGGATTTTAGCAATCAGCCCCAGCATTTT
NA	TRBV5-1	NA	TRBJ2-2	CASNVLANTGELFF	TGCGCCAGCAACGTCCTGGCGAACACCGGGGAGCTGTTTTTT
NA	TRBV12-3/TRBV12-4	many	TRBJ2-3	CASSFPQVDTQYF	TGTGCCAGCAGTTTTCCCCAGGTAGATACGCAGTATTTT
NA	TRBV4-1	NA	TRBJ2-7	CASSQDRSSRDYEQYF	TGCGCCAGCAGCCAAGATAGGAGCTCACGGGATTACGAGCAGTACTTC
NA	TRBV25-1	few	TRBJ1-2	CASSEYTRQAFYGYTF	TGTGCCAGCAGTGAATATACCCGACAGGCCTTCTATGGCTACACCTTC
NA	TRBV6-1	few	TRBJ1-3	CASGTASGNTIYF	TGTGCCAGCGGGACGGCCTCTGGAAACACCATATATTTT
TRBD1	TRBV7-3	few	TRBJ1-2	CASSQDRAYGYTF	TGTGCCAGCAGTCAGGACAGGGCTTATGGCTACACCTTC
NA	TRBV5-1	few	TRBJ1-2	CASSAGQGGIRGYGYTF	TGCGCCAGCAGCGCTGGCCAGGGAGGGATTAGGGGCTATGGCTACACCTTC
NA	TRBV9	NA	TRBJ2-3	CASSGGRGADTQYF	TGTGCCAGCAGCGGGGGAAGGGGCGCAGATACGCAGTATTTT
NA	TRBV5-1	NA	TRBJ2-7	CASSFYQGNYEQYF	TGCGCCAGCAGCTTTTACCAGGGGAACTACGAGCAGTACTTC
TRBD1	TRBV7-2	NA	TRBJ1-4	CASSPDRGKLFF	TGTGCCAGCAGCCCTGACAGGGGTAAACTGTTTTTT
NA	TRBV27	NA	TRBJ2-7	CASSLMGAGEQYF	TGTGCCAGCAGTTTAATGGGGGCGGGGGAGCAGTACTTC
TRBD1	TRBV24-1	NA	TRBJ2-7	CATSDPRDRGRDEQYF	TGTGCCACCAGTGATCCCCGCGACAGGGGGCGGGACGAGCAGTACTTC
TRBD2	TRBV5-1	many	TRBJ2-7	CASSLGTSGYEQYF	TGTGCCAGCAGCTTAGGGACTAGCGGCTACGAGCAGTACTTC
NA	TRBV10-3	NA	TRBJ2-7	CAISGVISGRPYEQYF	TGTGCCATCAGTGGAGTTATAAGCGGGCGGCCCTACGAGCAGTACTTC
NA	TRBV19	NA	TRBJ1-5	CARMRGDEHQPQHF	TGTGCCAGGATGAGGGGGGACGAGCATCAGCCCCAGCATTTT
NA	TRBV24-1	NA	TRBJ2-2	CATSDDYLNANTGELFF	TGTGCCACCAGTGATGACTACTTAAACGCGAACACCGGGGAGCTGTTTTTT
NA	TRBV7-9	NA	TRBJ2-3	CASSPKTKTDTQYF	TGTGCCAGCAGTCCAAAAACGAAAACAGATACGCAGTATTTT
TRBD1	TRBV28	NA	TRBJ1-5	CASSPPRQGNSNQPQHF	TGTGCCAGCAGTCCTCCCCGACAGGGGAATAGCAATCAGCCCCAGCATTTT
TRBD2	TRBV5-1	NA	TRBJ2-5	CASSRPGLQETQYF	TGCGCCAGCAGCAGGCCGGGACTACAAGAGACCCAGTACTTC
TRBD1	TRBV24-1	NA	TRBJ2-7	CATSETGTGGYEQYF	TGTGCCACCAGTGAGACCGGGACAGGGGGCTACGAGCAGTACTTC
NA	TRBV20-1	few	TRBJ2-7	CSARGPVKTSYEQYF	TGCAGTGCTAGGGGCCCCGTCAAGACGTCCTACGAGCAGTACTTC
TRBD2	TRBV5-1	few	TRBJ2-1	CASSPSYSGNRVKFF	TGCGCCAGCAGCCCTTCCTATAGCGGGAATCGTGTAAAGTTCTTC
NA	TRBV9	NA	TRBJ2-2	CASSPRVAIDTGELFF	TGTGCCAGCAGCCCCCGGGTAGCGATAGACACCGGGGAGCTGTTTTTT
NA	TRBV12-3/TRBV12-4	few	TRBJ2-1	CASSFPLASSYNEQFF	TGTGCCAGCAGTTTCCCTCTAGCGAGCTCCTACAATGAGCAGTTCTTC
TRBD1	TRBV28	NA	TRBJ1-5	CASSFLTQGSGQPQHF	TGTGCCAGCAGTTTCTTAACACAGGGGAGCGGTCAGCCCCAGCATTTT
TRBD2	TRBV12-3/TRBV12-4	few	TRBJ2-1	CASSLGTSGYDNEQFF	TGTGCCAGCAGTTTAGGGACTAGCGGGTATGACAATGAGCAGTTCTTC
NA	TRBV5-1	NA	TRBJ1-2	CASSTDGGDYTF	TGCGCCAGCAGCACGGACGGGGGTGACTACACCTTC
NA	TRBV12-3/TRBV12-4	many	TRBJ2-5	CASSFWVGETQYF	TGTGCCAGCAGTTTCTGGGTAGGAGAGACCCAGTACTTC
TRBD1	TRBV6-1	NA	TRBJ2-7	CASFGQGALVSYEQYF	TGTGCCAGCTTCGGACAGGGGGCCTTAGTTTCCTACGAGCAGTACTTC
NA	TRBV11-2	NA	TRBJ2-2	CASSLVRTVPGELFF	TGTGCCAGCAGCTTAGTACGGACAGTCCCCGGGGAGCTGTTTTTT